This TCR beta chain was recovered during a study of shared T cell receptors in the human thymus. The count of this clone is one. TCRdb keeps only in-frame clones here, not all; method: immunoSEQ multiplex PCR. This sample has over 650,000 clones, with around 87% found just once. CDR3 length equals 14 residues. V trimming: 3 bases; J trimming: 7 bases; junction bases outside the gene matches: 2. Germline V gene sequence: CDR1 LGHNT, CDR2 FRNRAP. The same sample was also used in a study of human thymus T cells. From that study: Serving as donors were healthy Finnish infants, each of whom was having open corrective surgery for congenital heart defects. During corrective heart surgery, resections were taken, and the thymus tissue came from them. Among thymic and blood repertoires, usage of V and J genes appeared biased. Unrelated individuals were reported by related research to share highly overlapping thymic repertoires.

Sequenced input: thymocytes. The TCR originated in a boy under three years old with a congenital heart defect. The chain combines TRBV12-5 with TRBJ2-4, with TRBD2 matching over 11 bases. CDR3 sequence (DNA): TGTGCTAGTGGTTTTAGCGGGAGGGCGAACATTCAGTACTTC. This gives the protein CASGFSGRANIQYF.